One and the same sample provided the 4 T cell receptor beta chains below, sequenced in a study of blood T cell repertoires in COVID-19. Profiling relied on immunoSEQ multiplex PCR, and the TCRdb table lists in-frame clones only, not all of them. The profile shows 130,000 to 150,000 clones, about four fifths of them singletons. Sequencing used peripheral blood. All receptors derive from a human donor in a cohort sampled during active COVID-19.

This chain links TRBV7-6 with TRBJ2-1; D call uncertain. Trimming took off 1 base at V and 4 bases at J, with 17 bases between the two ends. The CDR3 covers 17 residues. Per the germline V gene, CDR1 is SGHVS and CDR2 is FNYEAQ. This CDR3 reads CASSLDNGLKVYNEQFF. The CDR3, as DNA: TGTGCCAGCAGCTTAGACAATGGGCTAAAAGTGTACAATGAGCAGTTCTTC.

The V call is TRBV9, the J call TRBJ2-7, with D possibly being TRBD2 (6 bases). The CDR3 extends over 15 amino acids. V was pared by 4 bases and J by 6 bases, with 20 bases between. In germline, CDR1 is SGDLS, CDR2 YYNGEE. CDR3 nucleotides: TGTGCCAGCAGCCCTAGGGACCTAGCGACGGGCGAGCAGTACTTC. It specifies CASSPRDLATGEQYF.

CDR3 loop: CASSSSDSSEAFF. CDR3 nucleotide sequence: TGTGCCAGCAGTTCATCTGACAGCTCTGAAGCTTTCTTT. The gene calls are TRBV9 and TRBJ1-1; the D gene is possibly TRBD1 (5 bases). Deletions cut 5 bases from V and 6 bases from J, with 14 bases between. This CDR3 comprises 13 residues. In germline, CDR1 is SGDLS, CDR2 YYNGEE. The full variable domain, completed using reference TRBV9 and TRBJ1-1, is DSGVTQTPKHLITATGQRVTLRCSPRSGDLSVYWYQQSLDQGLQFLIQYYNGEERAKGNILERFSAQQFPDLHSELNLSSLELGDSALYFCASSSSDSSEAFFGQGTRLTVV.

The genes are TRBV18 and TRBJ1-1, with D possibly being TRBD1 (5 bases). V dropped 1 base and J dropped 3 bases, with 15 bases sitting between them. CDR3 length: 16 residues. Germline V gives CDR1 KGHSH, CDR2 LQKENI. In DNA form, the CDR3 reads TGTGCCAGCTCACCACAGACAGCACCCAGGGACACTGAAGCTTTCTTT. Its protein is CASSPQTAPRDTEAFF.